Listed below are T cell receptor beta chains from one sample, sequenced in a study of blood T cell repertoires in COVID-19. The data were produced by immunoSEQ multiplex PCR, yet TCRdb's version contains in-frame clones alone and is incomplete. The table lists roughly 110,000 clones, 75% to 85% of them singletons. What was sequenced was peripheral blood. These receptors were obtained from a human donor in a cohort sampled during active COVID-19. The CDR3 runs from the conserved cysteine through the conserved F or W. Each record gives: J gene, D gene, clone size, V gene, CDR3 protein, CDR3 DNA. The D gene is left open where the match is weak. Clone size, where shown, is once, few, many, or a class for clones that have expanded.

>TRBJ1-2|TRBD1|NA|TRBV19
CASSIEGDRGQGAYGYTF
TGTGCCAGTAGTATAGAGGGGGATCGGGGACAGGGGGCCTATGGCTACACCTTC
>TRBJ1-2|NA|NA|TRBV19
CASSITGQATGYTF
TGTGCCAGTAGTATAACAGGGCAAGCGACTGGCTACACCTTC
>TRBJ1-4|NA|NA|TRBV19
CASSPGWATNEKLFF
TGTGCCAGTAGTCCGGGGTGGGCAACTAATGAAAAACTGTTTTTT
>TRBJ1-4|NA|NA|TRBV6-5
CASSYFRDINEKLFF
TGTGCCAGCAGTTACTTCCGGGACATTAATGAAAAACTGTTTTTT
>TRBJ1-1|TRBD1|once|TRBV4-2
CASSYGTGESNTEAFF
TGTGCCAGCAGTTATGGGACAGGGGAGTCGAACACTGAAGCTTTCTTT
>TRBJ1-5|NA|NA|TRBV27
CASSLSVPGYSNQPQHF
TGTGCCAGCAGTTTATCAGTCCCAGGGTATAGCAATCAGCCCCAGCATTTT
>TRBJ2-4|TRBD1|NA|TRBV7-9
CASSSTQTLTGVAKNIQYF
TGTGCCAGCAGCTCAACCCAGACACTGACAGGGGTTGCCAAAAACATTCAGTACTTC
>TRBJ1-6|NA|NA|TRBV27
CASSSTGPLHF
TGTGCCAGCAGTTCCACAGGGCCCCTCCACTTT
>TRBJ1-2|TRBD1|NA|TRBV7-9
CASSLQDRENYGYTF
TGTGCCAGCAGCCTACAGGACAGGGAGAACTATGGCTACACCTTC
>TRBJ1-1|NA|once|TRBV27
CASSLYKGLGGNTEAFF
TGTGCCAGCAGTTTATATAAGGGATTGGGGGGGAACACTGAAGCTTTCTTT
>TRBJ1-2|NA|NA|TRBV3-1/TRBV3-2
CASSQYMDLRVGYTF
TGTGCCAGCAGCCAATACATGGATCTGAGGGTCGGCTACACCTTC
>TRBJ2-7|TRBD2|NA|TRBV7-9
CASTPLSSGPYEQYF
TGTGCCAGCACCCCCCTGTCTAGCGGCCCCTACGAGCAGTACTTC
>TRBJ2-7|TRBD2|NA|TRBV18
CASSRPGAGGAHYEQYF
TGTGCCAGCTCACGCCCCGGAGCGGGAGGTGCCCACTACGAGCAGTACTTC
>TRBJ1-2|TRBD1|few|TRBV7-2
CASMGGQDNYGYTF
TGTGCCAGCATGGGGGGACAGGACAACTATGGCTACACCTTC
>TRBJ2-7|NA|NA|TRBV5-6
CASSQGVAESYEQYF
TGTGCCAGCAGCCAAGGGGTAGCGGAGTCCTACGAGCAGTACTTC
>TRBJ1-1|NA|few|TRBV7-8
CASSDQGNTEAFF
TGTGCCAGCAGCGACCAGGGGAACACTGAAGCTTTCTTT
>TRBJ2-3|NA|NA|TRBV11-2
CASSARDIRSTDTQYF
TGTGCCAGCAGCGCGAGGGACATCCGTAGCACAGATACGCAGTATTTT
>TRBJ2-7|TRBD2|NA|TRBV6-5
CASTDPGLAGEQYF
TGTGCCAGCACCGACCCGGGACTAGCGGGCGAGCAGTACTTC
>TRBJ2-1|NA|NA|TRBV5-1
CASSLVVNEQFF
TGCGCCAGCAGCTTGGTAGTCAATGAGCAGTTCTTC
>TRBJ1-4|NA|NA|TRBV6-5
CASNRGSNEKLFF
TGTGCCAGCAATCGCGGTTCTAATGAAAAACTGTTTTTT
>TRBJ1-1|TRBD1|many|TRBV7-3
CASSTSRGTGAFF
TGTGCCAGCAGCACATCTCGTGGGACAGGAGCTTTCTTT
>TRBJ2-5|NA|NA|TRBV25-1
CASSGLRGYQETQYF
TGTGCCAGCAGTGGACTTAGGGGATACCAAGAGACCCAGTACTTC
>TRBJ2-1|TRBD1|NA|TRBV30
CAYTGQGASGEQFF
TGTGCCTACACGGGACAGGGGGCGTCGGGTGAGCAGTTCTTC
>TRBJ2-2|TRBD1|few|TRBV10-2
CASTRGQGATGELFF
TGCGCCAGCACCAGGGGACAGGGGGCGACCGGGGAGCTGTTTTTT
>TRBJ1-1|TRBD1|NA|TRBV10-3
CAIGAGQAAGSEAFF
TGTGCCATTGGAGCGGGACAGGCGGCCGGGTCTGAAGCTTTCTTT
>TRBJ2-7|TRBD1|NA|TRBV7-2
CASSPWTGNYEQYF
TGTGCCAGCAGCCCGTGGACAGGCAACTACGAGCAGTACTTC
>TRBJ2-5|TRBD2|NA|TRBV5-1
CASSVGLAGGPAETQYF
TGCGCCAGCAGCGTGGGACTAGCGGGAGGGCCTGCCGAGACCCAGTACTTC
>TRBJ1-2|NA|NA|TRBV5-1
CASSYDSPNYGYTF
TGCGCCAGCAGCTACGACAGCCCTAACTATGGCTACACCTTC
>TRBJ1-2|NA|NA|TRBV30
CAWSGGIANYGYTF
TGTGCCTGGAGCGGAGGGATAGCTAACTATGGCTACACCTTC
>TRBJ1-4|TRBD1|NA|TRBV19
CASRGTATNEKLFF
TGTGCCAGTAGGGGGACAGCAACTAATGAAAAACTGTTTTTT